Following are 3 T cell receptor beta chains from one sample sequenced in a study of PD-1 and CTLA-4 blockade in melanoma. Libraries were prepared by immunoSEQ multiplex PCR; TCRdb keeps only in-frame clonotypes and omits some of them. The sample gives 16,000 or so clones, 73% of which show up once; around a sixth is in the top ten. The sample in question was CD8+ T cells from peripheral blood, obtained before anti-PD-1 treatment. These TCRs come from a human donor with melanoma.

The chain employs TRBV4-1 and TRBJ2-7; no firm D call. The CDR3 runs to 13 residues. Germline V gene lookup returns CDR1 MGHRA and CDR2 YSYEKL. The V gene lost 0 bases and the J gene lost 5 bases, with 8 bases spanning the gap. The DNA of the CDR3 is TGCGCCAGCAGCCAAGAAGTCGACGACGAGCAGTACTTC. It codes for CASSQEVDDEQYF.

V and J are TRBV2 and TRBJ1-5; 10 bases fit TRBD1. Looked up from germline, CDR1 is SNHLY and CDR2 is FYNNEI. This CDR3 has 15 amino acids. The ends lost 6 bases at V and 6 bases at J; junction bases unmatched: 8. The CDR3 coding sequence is TGTGCCAGCAGAGACGGGACAGGGGCGAGTCAGCCCCAGCATTTT. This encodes CASRDGTGASQPQHF. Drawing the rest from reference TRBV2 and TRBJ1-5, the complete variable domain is EPEVTQTPSHQVTQMGQEVILRCVPISNHLYFYWYRQILGQKVEFLVSFYNNEISEKSEIFDDQFSVERPDGSNFTLKIRSTKLEDSAMYFCASRDGTGASQPQHFGDGTRLSIL.

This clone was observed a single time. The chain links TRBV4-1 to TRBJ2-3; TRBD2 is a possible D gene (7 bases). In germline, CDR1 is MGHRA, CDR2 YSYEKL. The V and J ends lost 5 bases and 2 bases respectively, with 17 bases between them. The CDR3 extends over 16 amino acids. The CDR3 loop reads CASSSRLAGATDTQYF. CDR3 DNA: TGCGCCAGCAGCTCGCGACTAGCAGGGGCCACAGATACGCAGTATTTT.